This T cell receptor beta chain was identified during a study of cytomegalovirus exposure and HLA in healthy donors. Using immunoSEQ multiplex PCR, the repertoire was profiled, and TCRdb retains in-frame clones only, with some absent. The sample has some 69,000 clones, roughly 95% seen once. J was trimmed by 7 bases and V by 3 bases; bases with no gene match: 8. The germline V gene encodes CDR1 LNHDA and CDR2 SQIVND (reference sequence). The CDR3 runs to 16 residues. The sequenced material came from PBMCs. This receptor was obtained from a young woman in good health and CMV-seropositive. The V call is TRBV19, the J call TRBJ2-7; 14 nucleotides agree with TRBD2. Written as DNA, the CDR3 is TGTGCCAGTAGTATCGGACTAGCGGGAGGAGGTAGGGAGCAGTACTTC. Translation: CASSIGLAGGGREQYF.